A single T cell receptor (beta chain) is shown here with its context. TCRdb keeps only in-frame clones here, not all; method: immunoSEQ multiplex PCR. The table records roughly 2.2 million clones, around 93% of them present only once. These data originate in a study of shared clonotypes between healthy human individuals. Across the study: Per-donor plates numbered three CD4 naive, three CD4 memory, two CD8 naive and one CD8 memory.

Germline CDR1 and CDR2: SGHNT and YYREEE (reference sequence). The V end lost 5 bases, the J end lost 4 bases, and 12 bases lay between the germline ends. This CDR3 contains 13 residues. From CD4+ cells came CD45RA+ naive and CD45RA-negative memory subsets. Specimen: naive CD4+ T cells from PBMCs. Subset described: CD45RA+ positively selected. V usage is TRBV5-4 and J usage is TRBJ1-1; tentatively, D is TRBD1 (6 bases). This sequence originates from a man between 18 and 35 years old in good health. Some clones in this sample may be carry-over from other donors' samples. CDR3 DNA: TGTGCCAGCAGGTGGGGGCTGGGCACTGAAGCTTTCTTT. Its protein product is CASRWGLGTEAFF.